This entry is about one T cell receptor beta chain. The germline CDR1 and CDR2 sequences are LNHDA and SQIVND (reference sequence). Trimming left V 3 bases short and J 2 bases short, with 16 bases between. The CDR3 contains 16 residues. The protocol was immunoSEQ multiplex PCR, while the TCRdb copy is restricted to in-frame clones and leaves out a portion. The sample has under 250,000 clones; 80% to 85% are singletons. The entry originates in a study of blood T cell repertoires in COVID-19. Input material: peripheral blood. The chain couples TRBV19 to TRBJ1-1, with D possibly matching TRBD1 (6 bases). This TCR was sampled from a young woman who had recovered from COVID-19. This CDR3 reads CASSILTGWDNTEAFF. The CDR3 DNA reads TGTGCCAGTAGTATCCTCACAGGGTGGGATAACACTGAAGCTTTCTTT.